One sample yielded the 5 T cell receptor beta chains listed below, sequenced in a study of blood T cell repertoires in COVID-19. TCRdb's copy holds only in-frame clones and misses some; the assay was immunoSEQ multiplex PCR. The sample lists 55,000 to 65,000 clones; approximately 87% were seen once. What was sequenced was peripheral blood. Every receptor here comes from a man aged 60-69 years with active or convalescent COVID-19.

The rearrangement uses TRBV5-6 and TRBJ2-5; the D is unclear. Looked up from germline, CDR1 is SGHDT and CDR2 is YYEEEE. Deletions cut 4 bases from V and 0 bases from J, with 4 bases between. The CDR3 length is 12 residues. In DNA form, the CDR3 reads TGTGCCAGCAGCCCGGACCAAGAGACCCAGTACTTC. Encoded protein: CASSPDQETQYF. Complete variable domain (other parts from reference TRBV5-6 and TRBJ2-5): DAGVTQSPTHLIKTRGQQVTLRCSPKSGHDTVSWYQQALGQGPQFIFQYYEEEERQRGNFPDRFSGHQFPNYSSELNVNALLLGDSALYLCASSPDQETQYFGPGTRLLVL.

J is TRBJ2-5 and V is TRBV27; TRBD2 agrees at 7 bases. Germline V CDR1 and CDR2: MNHEY, SMNVEV (reference sequence). J lost 1 base, V lost 7 bases, and 12 bases had no gene match. CDR3 length equals 16 residues. The CDR3 nucleotides are TGTGCCAGCATTAAGCAGCGGGGACTTGGCCAAGAGACCCAGTACTTC. The encoded protein is CASIKQRGLGQETQYF.

The table lists this clone with a count of one. This chain uses TRBV14 with TRBJ1-1; D is undetermined. This CDR3 region has 12 residues. The germline gives CDR1 SGHDN, CDR2 FVKESK. Between the trimmed V and J ends, which lost 3 bases and 5 bases, there was a span of 7 bases. In DNA, the CDR3 is TGTGCCAGCAGCCAGAGGCCTACTGAAGCTTTCTTT. Amino acids: CASSQRPTEAFF.

The chain uses TRBV5-8 and TRBJ1-1; the match to TRBD1 covers 8 bases. The CDR3 covers 13 residues. The ends lost 4 bases at V and 3 bases at J; junction bases unmatched: 2. In germline, CDR1 is SGHTS, CDR2 YDEGEE. The DNA for the CDR3 is TGTGCCAGCAGCCAGGACAGGGACACTGAAGCTTTCTTT. It is translated as CASSQDRDTEAFF. The variable domain in full, completed from reference TRBV5-8 and TRBJ1-1, reads EAGVTQSPTHLIKTRGQQATLRCSPISGHTSVYWYQQALGLGLQFLLWYDEGEERNRGNFPPRFSGRQFPNYSSELNVNALELEDSALYLCASSQDRDTEAFFGQGTRLTVV.

The CDR3 DNA reads as TGTGCCAGCAGCTTCAATGGACTAGCGGGAAATGAGCAGTTCTTC. The encoded protein is CASSFNGLAGNEQFF. The chain recombines TRBV11-2 with TRBJ2-1, with TRBD2 identical over 12 bases. Germline CDR1 is SGHAT and CDR2 is FQNNGV. The CDR3 totals 15 residues. The V segment lost 3 bases and the J segment 7 bases; nucleotides outside the gene matches: 4.